Each of the 8 T cell receptor beta chains below was sequenced from the same sample in a study of beta chain features in type 1 diabetes. Of the isolated RNA, all was reverse transcribed, and so the sequenced material was expressed TCRB transcripts. Sequencing was performed with immunoSEQ multiplex PCR; in TCRdb, only in-frame clones are kept and a portion is missing. Of 450,000 to 550,000 clones in the sample, approximately 30% are singletons; the top ten hold 0.05% to 0.065%. Source material: naive CD4+ T cells from blood. The receptors were sampled from a young man in good health.

In its sample, this clone was seen a few times. V usage is TRBV27 and J usage is TRBJ2-1; D not certain. This CDR3 spans 12 amino acids. Trimming cost V 4 bases and J 2 bases, with 3 bases left between them. In germline, CDR1 is MNHEY, CDR2 SMNVEV (reference sequence). The CDR3 region has the DNA TGTGCCAGCAGTTCTGCCTACAATGAGCAGTTCTTC. It specifies CASSSAYNEQFF.

This chain joins TRBV30 and TRBJ2-1, with D hard to call. V dropped 4 bases and J dropped 4 bases, with 11 bases sitting between them. Germline CDR1 and CDR2: GTSNPN and SVGIG (reference sequence). The CDR3 has 13 residues. The CDR3 region has the DNA TGTGCCTGGAACAGTCCGGCTTACAATGAGCAGTTCTTC. It specifies CAWNSPAYNEQFF. The full variable domain, completed using reference TRBV30 and TRBJ2-1, is SQTIHQWPATLVQPVGSPLSLECTVEGTSNPNLYWYRQAAGRGLQLLFYSVGIGQISSEVPQNLSASRPQDRQFILSSKKLLLSDSGFYLCAWNSPAYNEQFFGPGTRLTVL.

The rearrangement joins TRBV7-2 to TRBJ2-7; 10 positions agree with TRBD2. The V and J ends lost 2 bases and 0 bases, in that order; junction bases with no gene match: 7. The CDR3 spans 17 residues. Germline CDR1 is SGHTA and CDR2 is FQGNSA. The DNA of the CDR3 is TGTGCCAGCAGCTTAAGGACTAGCGGCGGGACCTCCTACGAGCAGTACTTC. Translating it yields CASSLRTSGGTSYEQYF.

This clone was picked up a small number of times. The rearrangement uses TRBV7-2 and TRBJ2-7, with 11 bases aligning to TRBD1. Losses at the gene ends were 3 bases for V and 4 bases for J; bases not matched to a gene: 5. Germline V gene sequence: CDR1 SGHTA, CDR2 FQGNSA. CDR3 length equals 15 residues. CDR3 sequence: CASSLRTGGAYEQYF. The CDR3 nucleotides read TGTGCCAGCAGCTTGAGGACAGGGGGCGCGTACGAGCAGTACTTC.

This clone was seen more than once but under ten times. The chain couples TRBV15 to TRBJ1-4; the D gene is possibly TRBD1 (5 bases). The CDR3 has 14 amino acids. Germline values: CDR1 LNHNV, CDR2 YYDKDF (reference sequence). Trimming removed 4 bases from V and 6 bases from J, with 12 bases in between. Written as DNA, the CDR3 is TGTGCCACCAGCAACCGGGACGTTGATGAAAAACTGTTTTTT. It specifies CATSNRDVDEKLFF.

This clone was seen more than once but under ten times. The CDR3, as DNA: TGTGCCACCAGCACTCGGACAGGGAACTACGAGCAGTACTTC. It yields the protein CATSTRTGNYEQYF. V usage is TRBV28 and J usage is TRBJ2-7; 8 bases are shared with TRBD1. This CDR3 contains 14 residues. The germline V gene has CDR1 MDHEN and CDR2 SYDVKM. With V trimmed by 10 bases and J by 3 bases, 11 bases remained unmatched.

This chain uses TRBV9 with TRBJ2-5, with D possibly TRBD2 on 6 matching bases. The length of the CDR3 is 15 residues. The germline V gene has CDR1 SGDLS and CDR2 YYNGEE. Trimming stripped 4 bases from V and 3 bases from J, with 16 bases between. The CDR3 region has the DNA TGTGCCAGCAGCCCCCGCCGGGGAGGTGAAGAGACCCAGTACTTC. Residues: CASSPRRGGEETQYF.

This clone was seen only a few times. The chain couples TRBV19 to TRBJ2-6; no clear D. Germline CDR1 reads LNHDA; CDR2 reads SQIVND (reference sequence). This CDR3 contains 15 residues. Between the trimmed V and J ends, which lost 0 bases and 2 bases, there was a span of 5 bases. In DNA form, the CDR3 reads TGTGCCAGTAGTATAGAAGGACCTGGGGCCAACGTCCTGACTTTC. This encodes CASSIEGPGANVLTF.